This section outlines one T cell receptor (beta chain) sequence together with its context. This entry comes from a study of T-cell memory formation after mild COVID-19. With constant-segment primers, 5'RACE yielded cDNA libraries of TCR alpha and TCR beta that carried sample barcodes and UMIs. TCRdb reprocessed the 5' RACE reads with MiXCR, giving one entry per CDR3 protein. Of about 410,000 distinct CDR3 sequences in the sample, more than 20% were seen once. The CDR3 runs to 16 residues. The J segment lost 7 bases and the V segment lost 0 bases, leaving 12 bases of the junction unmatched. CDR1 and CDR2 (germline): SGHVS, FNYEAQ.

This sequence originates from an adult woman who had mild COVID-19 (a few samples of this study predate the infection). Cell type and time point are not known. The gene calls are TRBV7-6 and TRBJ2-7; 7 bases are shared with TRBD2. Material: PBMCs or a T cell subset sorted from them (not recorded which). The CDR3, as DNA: TGTGCCAGCAGCTTAGCGGCCGGGGGGAATACGGGTGAGCAGTACTTC. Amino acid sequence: CASSLAAGGNTGEQYF.